This section outlines one T cell receptor (beta chain) sequence together with its context. Its antigen remains unknown. Generation of TCR beta libraries employed quantitative 5'-RACE incorporating molecular barcodes. TCRdb reprocessed the 5' RACE reads with MiXCR, giving one entry per CDR3 protein. The data show roughly 220,000 distinct CDR3 sequences, roughly 18% seen once. These data come from a study of CD8 T cells in ankylosing spondylitis. V lost 3 bases and J lost 4, with 16 bases in between. CDR1 DFQATT and CDR2 SNEGSKA come from the germline V gene (reference sequence). The CDR3 totals 15 residues. Notes on the study in general: Some motif variants had been reported before (in reactive arthritis synovial fluid and blood). The study looked at matched synovial fluid samples from ankylosing spondylitis patients. Disease-linked clones were reported to be significantly enriched there. In ankylosing spondylitis blood, a motif of seven to nine highly homologous TCR beta variants appeared characteristic.

The rearrangement uses TRBV20-1 and TRBJ2-1, with D unclear. The TCR originated in a male donor with ankylosing spondylitis. The sequencing sample was made of blood, either unsorted or a sorted T cell fraction (not recorded which). The CDR3 bases are TGCAGTGCTAGTCTCCGCGCACTTGGTTACAATGAGCAGTTCTTC. It translates to CSASLRALGYNEQFF.